The following is a T cell receptor (beta chain) sequence with its context. These data belong to a study of blood T cell repertoires in COVID-19. The wider study: Italy, Spain and the United States were the sources of the convalescent and acute COVID-19 samples. From T cells, B-cell-depleted T cells, or PBMCs came the material, which was cDNA or gDNA.

The length of the CDR3 is 14 residues. V trimming: 7 bases; J trimming: 6 bases; junction bases outside the gene matches: 7. CDR1 MNHEY and CDR2 SVGAGI come from the germline V gene. Sequencing was performed with immunoSEQ multiplex PCR; in TCRdb, only in-frame clones are kept and a portion is missing. This table has over 95,000 clones, around 84% appearing once. The chain recombines TRBV6-5 with TRBJ2-2; 8 nucleotides align to TRBD1. The sample comprised peripheral blood. The clonotype was recovered from a human donor in a cohort sampled during active COVID-19. The CDR3 DNA follows: TGTGCCAGCATGCAGGGGGCCCTGGCCGGGGAGCTGTTTTTT. Amino acid sequence: CASMQGALAGELFF.